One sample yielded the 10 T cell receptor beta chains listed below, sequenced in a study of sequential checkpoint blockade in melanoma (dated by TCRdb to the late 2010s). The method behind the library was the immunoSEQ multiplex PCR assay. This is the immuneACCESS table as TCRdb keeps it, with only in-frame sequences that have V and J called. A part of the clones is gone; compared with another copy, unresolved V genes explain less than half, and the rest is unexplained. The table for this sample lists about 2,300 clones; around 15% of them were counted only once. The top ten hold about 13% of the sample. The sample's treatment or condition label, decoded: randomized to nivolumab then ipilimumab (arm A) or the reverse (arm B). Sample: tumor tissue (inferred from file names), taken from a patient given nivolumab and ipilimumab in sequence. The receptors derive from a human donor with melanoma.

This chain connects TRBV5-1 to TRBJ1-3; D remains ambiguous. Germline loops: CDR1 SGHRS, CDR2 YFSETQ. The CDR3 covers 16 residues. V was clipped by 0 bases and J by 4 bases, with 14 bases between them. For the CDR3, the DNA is TGCGCCAGCAGCTTGGTGGCCGGGCTAGGCGGAAACACCATATATTTT. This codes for CASSLVAGLGGNTIYF.

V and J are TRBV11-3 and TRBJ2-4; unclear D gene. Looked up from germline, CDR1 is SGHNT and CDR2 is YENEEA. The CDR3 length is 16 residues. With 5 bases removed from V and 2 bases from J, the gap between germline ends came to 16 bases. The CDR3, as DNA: TGTGCCAGCAGCCCCCGACGACCAGGAACCAAAAACATTCAGTACTTC. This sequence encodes CASSPRRPGTKNIQYF.

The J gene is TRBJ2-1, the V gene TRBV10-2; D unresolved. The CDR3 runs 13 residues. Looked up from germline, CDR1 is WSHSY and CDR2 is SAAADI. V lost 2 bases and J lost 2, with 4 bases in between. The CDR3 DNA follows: TGCGCCAGCAGTGAGACAGCCTACAATGAGCAGTTCTTC. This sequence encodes CASSETAYNEQFF.

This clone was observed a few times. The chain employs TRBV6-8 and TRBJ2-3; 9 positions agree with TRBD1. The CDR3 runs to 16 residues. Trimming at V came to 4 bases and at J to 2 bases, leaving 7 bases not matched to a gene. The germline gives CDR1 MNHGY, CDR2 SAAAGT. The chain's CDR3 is CASSFPGQGTTDTQYF. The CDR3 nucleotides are TGTGCCAGCAGTTTCCCGGGACAGGGTACCACAGATACGCAGTATTTT.

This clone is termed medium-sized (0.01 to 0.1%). The CDR3 DNA is TGTGCCAGCAGCGGCGGACAGGGGGCCGGGGAGACCCAGTACTTC. It yields the protein CASSGGQGAGETQYF. This chain uses TRBV9 with TRBJ2-5; 11 bases align to TRBD1. Looked up from germline, CDR1 is SGDLS and CDR2 is YYNGEE. This CDR3 is 15 amino acids long. V dropped 3 bases and J dropped 5; count of bases not matched to a gene: 6.

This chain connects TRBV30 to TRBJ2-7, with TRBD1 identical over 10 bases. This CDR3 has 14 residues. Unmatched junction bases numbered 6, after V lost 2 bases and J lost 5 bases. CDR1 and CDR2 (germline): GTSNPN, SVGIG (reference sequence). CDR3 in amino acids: CAWSFGTGVDEQYF. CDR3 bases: TGTGCCTGGAGTTTTGGGACAGGGGTGGACGAGCAGTACTTC.

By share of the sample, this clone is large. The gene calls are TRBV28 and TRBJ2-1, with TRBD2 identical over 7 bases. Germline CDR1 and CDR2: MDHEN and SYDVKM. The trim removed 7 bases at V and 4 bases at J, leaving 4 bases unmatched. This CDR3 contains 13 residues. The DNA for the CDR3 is TGTGCCAGCAATGCGGGAGAATACAATGAGCAGTTCTTC. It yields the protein CASNAGEYNEQFF.

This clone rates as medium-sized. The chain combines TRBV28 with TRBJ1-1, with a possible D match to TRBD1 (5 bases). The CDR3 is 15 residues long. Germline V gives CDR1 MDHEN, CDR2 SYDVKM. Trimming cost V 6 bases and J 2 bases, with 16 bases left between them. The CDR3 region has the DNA TGTGCCAGCAGCCTATCCGGGACCATAAACACTGAAGCTTTCTTT. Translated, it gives CASSLSGTINTEAFF.

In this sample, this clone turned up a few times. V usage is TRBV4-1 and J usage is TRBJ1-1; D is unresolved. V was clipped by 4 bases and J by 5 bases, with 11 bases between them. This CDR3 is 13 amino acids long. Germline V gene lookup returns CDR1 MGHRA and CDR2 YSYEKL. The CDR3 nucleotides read TGCGCCAGCAGCCGCCAAGGATGGACTGAAGCTTTCTTT. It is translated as CASSRQGWTEAFF.

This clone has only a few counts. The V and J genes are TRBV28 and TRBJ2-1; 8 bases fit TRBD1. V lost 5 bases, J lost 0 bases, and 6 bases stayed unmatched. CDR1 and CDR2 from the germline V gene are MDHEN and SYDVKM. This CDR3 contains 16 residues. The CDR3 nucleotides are TGTGCCAGCAGTCCCCGGGACAGGACCTCCTACAATGAGCAGTTCTTC. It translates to CASSPRDRTSYNEQFF.